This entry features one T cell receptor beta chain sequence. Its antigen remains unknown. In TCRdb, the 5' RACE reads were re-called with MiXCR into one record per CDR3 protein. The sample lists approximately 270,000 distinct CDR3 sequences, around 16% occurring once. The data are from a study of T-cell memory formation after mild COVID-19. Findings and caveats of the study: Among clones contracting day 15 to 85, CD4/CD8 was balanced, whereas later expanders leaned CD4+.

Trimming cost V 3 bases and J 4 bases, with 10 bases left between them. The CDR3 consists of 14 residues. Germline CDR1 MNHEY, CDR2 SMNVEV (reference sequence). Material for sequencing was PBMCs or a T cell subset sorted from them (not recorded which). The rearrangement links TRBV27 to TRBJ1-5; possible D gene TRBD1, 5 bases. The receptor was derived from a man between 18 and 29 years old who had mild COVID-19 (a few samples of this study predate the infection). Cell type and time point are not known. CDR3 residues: CASSFLGPNQPQHF. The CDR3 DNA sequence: TGTGCCAGCAGTTTCTTGGGGCCGAATCAGCCCCAGCATTTT.